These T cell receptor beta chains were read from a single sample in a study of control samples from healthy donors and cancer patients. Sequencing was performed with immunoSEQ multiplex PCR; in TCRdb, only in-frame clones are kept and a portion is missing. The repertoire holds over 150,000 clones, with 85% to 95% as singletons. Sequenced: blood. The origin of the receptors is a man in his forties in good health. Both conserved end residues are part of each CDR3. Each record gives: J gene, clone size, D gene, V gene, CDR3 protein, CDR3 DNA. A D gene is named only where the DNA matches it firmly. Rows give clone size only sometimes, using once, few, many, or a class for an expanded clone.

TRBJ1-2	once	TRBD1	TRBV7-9	CASSLGQGSGYGYTF	TGTGCCAGCAGCTTAGGACAGGGATCCGGCTATGGCTACACCTTC
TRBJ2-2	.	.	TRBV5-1	CASSSRWDGGTLNTGELFF	TGCGCCAGCAGCTCCAGGTGGGATGGGGGAACCCTGAACACCGGGGAGCTGTTTTTT
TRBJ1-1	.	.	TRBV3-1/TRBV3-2	CASSLEGGGYTEAFF	TGTGCCAGCAGCCTGGAGGGCGGGGGCTACACTGAAGCTTTCTTT
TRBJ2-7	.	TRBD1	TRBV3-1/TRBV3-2	CASSHTTGTGSSYEQYF	TGTGCCAGCAGCCACACTACCGGGACAGGGAGCTCCTACGAGCAGTACTTC
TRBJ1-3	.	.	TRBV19	CASSIDSSGNTIYF	TGTGCCAGTAGTATCGACAGCTCTGGAAACACCATATATTTT
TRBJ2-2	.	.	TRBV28	CAGGWTGELFF	TGTGCCGGAGGATGGACCGGGGAGCTGTTTTTT
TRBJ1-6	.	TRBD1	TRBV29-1	CSARQGRGSPLHF	TGCAGCGCTCGACAGGGGCGCGGGTCACCCCTCCACTTT
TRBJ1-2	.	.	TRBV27	CASSFKGGNGYTF	TGTGCCAGCAGTTTTAAGGGGGGCAACGGCTACACCTTC
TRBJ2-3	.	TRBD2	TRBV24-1	CATSGERDLTDTQYF	TGTGCCACCAGTGGCGAGCGGGACCTTACAGATACGCAGTATTTT
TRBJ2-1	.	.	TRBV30	CAWSGLGPGREQFF	TGTGCCTGGAGTGGCCTGGGGCCGGGGCGGGAGCAGTTCTTC
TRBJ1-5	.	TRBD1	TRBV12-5	CASGLDTTRTGRVRNQPQHF	TGTGCTAGTGGTTTGGACACCACTAGGACAGGGCGAGTCAGGAATCAGCCCCAGCATTTT
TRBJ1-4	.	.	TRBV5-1	CASSQDPANEKLFF	TGCGCCAGCAGTCAGGACCCTGCTAATGAAAAACTGTTTTTT
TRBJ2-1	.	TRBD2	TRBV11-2	CASSARTSGGNEQFF	TGTGCCAGCAGCGCCCGGACTAGCGGGGGCAATGAGCAGTTCTTC
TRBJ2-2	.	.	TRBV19	CASSMVRKTNTGELFF	TGTGCCAGTAGTATGGTGAGGAAGACGAACACCGGGGAGCTGTTTTTT
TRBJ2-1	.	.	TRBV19	CATRPIGGKIHNEQFF	TGTGCCACCCGGCCCATAGGAGGCAAGATACACAATGAGCAGTTCTTC
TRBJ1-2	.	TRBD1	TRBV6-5	CASSYGDRGGYGYTF	TGTGCCAGCAGTTACGGGGACAGGGGAGGCTATGGCTACACCTTC
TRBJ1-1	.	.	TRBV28	CASSLKRYTEAFF	TGTGCCAGCAGTTTAAAACGGTACACTGAAGCTTTCTTT
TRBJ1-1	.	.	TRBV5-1	CASGPGVNTEAFF	TGCGCCAGCGGACCCGGAGTGAACACTGAAGCTTTCTTT
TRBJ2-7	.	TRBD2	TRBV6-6	CASSLPTAGAYEQYF	TGTGCCAGCAGTCTTCCCACAGCGGGGGCCTACGAGCAGTACTTC
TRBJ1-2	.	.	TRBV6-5	CASSYSGGVVNGYTF	TGTGCCAGCAGTTACTCGGGGGGCGTAGTCAATGGCTACACCTTC